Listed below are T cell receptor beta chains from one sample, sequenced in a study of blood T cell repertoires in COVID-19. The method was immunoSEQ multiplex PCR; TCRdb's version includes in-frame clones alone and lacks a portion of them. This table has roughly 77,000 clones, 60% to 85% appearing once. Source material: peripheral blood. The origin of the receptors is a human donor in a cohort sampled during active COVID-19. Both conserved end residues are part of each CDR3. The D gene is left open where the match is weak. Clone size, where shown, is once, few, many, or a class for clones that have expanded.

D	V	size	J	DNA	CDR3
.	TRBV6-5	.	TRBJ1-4	TGTGCCAGCAGCCGGCGGGCAACTAATGAAAAACTGTTTTTT	CASSRRATNEKLFF
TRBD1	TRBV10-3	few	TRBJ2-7	TGTGCCATGTCGGGACAGGGGGGACACGAGCAGTACTTC	CAMSGQGGHEQYF
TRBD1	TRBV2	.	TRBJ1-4	TGTGCCAGCAGTGAATTGACAGGGACTAATGAAAAACTGTTTTTT	CASSELTGTNEKLFF
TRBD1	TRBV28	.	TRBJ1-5	TGTGCCAGCAGGACCGGGACAGGGGGCAATCAGCCCCAGCATTTT	CASRTGTGGNQPQHF
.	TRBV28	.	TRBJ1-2	TGTGCCAGCAGTTTTGGGGGGGGGCCCGACTATGGCTACACCTTC	CASSFGGGPDYGYTF
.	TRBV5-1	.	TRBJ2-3	TGCGCCAGCAGCGAAAGCGAACAGGGTCGGGATACGCAGTATTTT	CASSESEQGRDTQYF
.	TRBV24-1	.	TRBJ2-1	TGTGCCACCAGTGATTTAGGCGGTTACAATGAGCAGTTCTTC	CATSDLGGYNEQFF
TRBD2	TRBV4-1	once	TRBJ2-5	TGCGCCAGCAGCCAGACTAGCGGGGGATTCGTTGAGACCCAGTACTTC	CASSQTSGGFVETQYF
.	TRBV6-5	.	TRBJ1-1	TGTGCCAGCCGGGGGGGTTCGGTCGGGAACACTGAAGCTTTCTTT	CASRGGSVGNTEAFF
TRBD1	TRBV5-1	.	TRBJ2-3	TGCGCCAGCCAGGGGACAGGGGTGTTCGCATCGCAGTATTTT	CASQGTGVFASQYF
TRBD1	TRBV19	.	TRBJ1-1	TGTGCCAGTAGTCCCTTCACCCCAGGGGGCCCGGACACTGAAGCTTTCTTT	CASSPFTPGGPDTEAFF
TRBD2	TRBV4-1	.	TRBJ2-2	TGCGCCAGCAGCCAGTTACTCAGCGGGGGCTCACCCGGGGAGCTGTTTTTT	CASSQLLSGGSPGELFF
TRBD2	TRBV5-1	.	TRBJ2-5	TGCGCCAGCAGAGCCGGGACTATCCAAGAGACCCAGTACTTC	CASRAGTIQETQYF
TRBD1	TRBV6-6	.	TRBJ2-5	TGTGCCAGCAGTTACGCAGGGGGCAGGGAGACCCAGTACTTC	CASSYAGGRETQYF
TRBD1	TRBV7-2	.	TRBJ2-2	TGTGCCAGCAGCTTAGCACGGATAGGACAGGGGGCGGGTGGGGAGCTGTTTTTT	CASSLARIGQGAGGELFF
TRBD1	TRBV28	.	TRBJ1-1	TGTGCCAGCAGCGTGCCAGGGGGCGCCACTGAAGCTTTCTTT	CASSVPGGATEAFF
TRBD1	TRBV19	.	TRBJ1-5	TGTGCCAGTAGTACTACAGGGGGCCGCTATCAGCCCCAGCATTTT	CASSTTGGRYQPQHF
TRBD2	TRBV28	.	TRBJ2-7	TGTGCCAGCAGCCTAGGGACTAGCGGGGGGACCTCCTACGAGCAGTACTTC	CASSLGTSGGTSYEQYF
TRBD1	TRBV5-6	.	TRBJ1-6	TGTGCCAGCACGGGACAGTATAATTCACCCCTCCACTTT	CASTGQYNSPLHF
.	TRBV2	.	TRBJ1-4	TGTGCCAGCAAGGCAGGCGCCACTAATGAAAAACTGTTTTTT	CASKAGATNEKLFF
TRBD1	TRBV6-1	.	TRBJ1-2	TGTGCCAGCAGTGGTCTCAGATCGGGACAGCTCTATGGCTACACCTTC	CASSGLRSGQLYGYTF
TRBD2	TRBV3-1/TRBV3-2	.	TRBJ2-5	TGTGCCAGCAGCCAAGTGGGTAGCGGGGGACAAGAGACCCAGTACTTC	CASSQVGSGGQETQYF
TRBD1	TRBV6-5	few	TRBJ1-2	TGTGCCAGCAGTTACTCGAAGGGGGCGAGTGGCTACACCTTC	CASSYSKGASGYTF
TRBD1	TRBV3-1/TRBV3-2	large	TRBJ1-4	TGTGCCAGCAGCCCTGGGACAGGTGGGGTGGAAAAACTGTTTTTT	CASSPGTGGVEKLFF
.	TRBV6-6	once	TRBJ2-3	TGTGCCAGCACCCCCCCCGGCACAGATACGCAGTATTTT	CASTPPGTDTQYF
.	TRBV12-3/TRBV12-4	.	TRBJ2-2	TGTGCCAGCAGACCGGGACAATGGGAGCTGTTTTTT	CASRPGQWELFF
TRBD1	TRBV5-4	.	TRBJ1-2	TGTGCCAGCAGTAAAGGGACAGACTATGGCTACACCTTC	CASSKGTDYGYTF
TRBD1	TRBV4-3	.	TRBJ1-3	TGCGCCAGCAGCCAAACCAGGGGGCGCTTTGGAAACACCATATATTTT	CASSQTRGRFGNTIYF
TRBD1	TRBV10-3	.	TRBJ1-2	TGTGCCATCAGTGATCCTGCGGGACAGTACTATGGCTACACCTTC	CAISDPAGQYYGYTF
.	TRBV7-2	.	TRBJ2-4	TGTGCCAGCAGCTTAGACCACCGGGGGTCCAAAAACATTCAGTACTTC	CASSLDHRGSKNIQYF
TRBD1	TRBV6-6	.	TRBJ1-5	TGTGCCAGCAGCGGCGGGACAGGCTCCAATCAGCCCCAGCATTTT	CASSGGTGSNQPQHF
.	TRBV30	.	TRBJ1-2	TGTGCCTGGATCACCGAAGGGGGCTATGGCTACACCTTC	CAWITEGGYGYTF
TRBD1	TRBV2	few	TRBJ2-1	TGTGCCAGCAGTGCCGGGACAGGGGGAATCGATGAGCAGTTCTTC	CASSAGTGGIDEQFF
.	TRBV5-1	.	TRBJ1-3	TGCGCCAGCAGCTTCGACTCAGTGGTCTCTGGAAACACCATATATTTT	CASSFDSVVSGNTIYF
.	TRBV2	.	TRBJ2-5	TGTGCCGGAACGGATCAGACAGCGCAAGAGACCCAGTACTTC	CAGTDQTAQETQYF
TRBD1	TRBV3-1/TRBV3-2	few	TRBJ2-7	TGTGCCAGCAGCCACCTGGGGACAGGAGGGCCCGAGCAGTACTTC	CASSHLGTGGPEQYF
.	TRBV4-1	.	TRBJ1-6	TGCGCCAGCAGCCAAGAGGCTACAGGGCCCAATTCACCCCTCCACTTT	CASSQEATGPNSPLHF
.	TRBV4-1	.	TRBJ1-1	TGCGCCAGCAGCCAAGAGGGACACCTGAACACTGAAGCTTTCTTT	CASSQEGHLNTEAFF
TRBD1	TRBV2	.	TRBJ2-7	TGTGCCAGCAATCGAGGGGGCTCGGCCTACGAGCAGTACTTC	CASNRGGSAYEQYF